This section outlines one T cell receptor (beta chain) sequence together with its context. Its target antigen remains unknown. No base quality values were provided; no much bigger clone lies one nucleotide off. The entry originates in a study of T cell responses to AZD1222 COVID-19 vaccine (TCRdb year 2021). Looking at the study overall: AZD1222 recipients given second doses at about 4 weeks or at about 12 weeks were pooled, since spike-specific TCR depth and breadth were not found to differ between the two schedules. A total of 230 to 250 trial participants underwent TCR sequencing, of whom 207 received two doses of AZD1222 and some 25 received two doses of the MenACWY control vaccine. Trial participants were enrolled by age into 18-55, 56-69 and 70-plus year subgroups, with approximately 150, 30 and 60 TCR-sequenced participants respectively.

The CDR3 regions of human TCRbeta chains were subjected to immunosequencing. The paper's processing steps were these. Repertoire TCRs were checked for matches against a reference library of SARS-CoV-2-specific TCRs that had been generated using the MIRA antigen-specificity platform. Breadth was defined as the fraction of unique TCRs that were SARS-CoV-2-associated, and depth was defined as the fraction of total T cells that were SARS-CoV-2-associated. Using the MIRA data, each spike-specific TCR was mapped to the spike region that the TCR reacts to and placed in a CD4 or CD8 class. Log10-transformed breadth and depth values were compared by one-way ANOVA with Sidak's multiple comparisons tests. Imported from immuneACCESS, the table was reduced by TCRdb to in-frame sequences with V and J called. These copies leave out some clones; in studies compared against another copy, an unresolved V gene accounts for under half, and the cause of the remainder is not known. D and trimming come from the DNA, and the V and J calls and clone size come from that table. In all, the sample holds about 160,000 clones, and roughly nine tenths of those were seen once. In total, the top ten clones hold around 1.8% of the sample.

General conclusions and limits of the study: Because no samples from the day 14 peak response were available, repertoires could be characterized only after the peak T cell response. A significant rise in spike-specific TCR breadth and depth was observed after two AZD1222 doses relative to day 0 and relative to MenACWY recipients. Vaccine-associated CD4 TCRs spanned the whole spike protein, with dominant responses in regions 160-218 and 743-854. Conclusions about previously exposed vaccinees are limited because only five to seven AZD1222 recipients were SARS-CoV-2 seropositive at baseline. Reportedly, almost half of the unique spike-specific TCRs recognized epitopes lying outside the regions that are mutated in the B.1.351 and B.1.1.7 variants. Participants were mostly white British, with more females than males. The authors suggested clonal diversity may have been underestimated. In the small 56-69-year group, the increase in depth fell short of significance, most likely because of low power.

From a lookup of the germline V gene, CDR1 and CDR2 are SGHTA and FQGNSA. Trimming at the junction amounts to 5 bases on V and 2 bases on J, and the germline ends lie 9 bases apart. CDR3 length: 13 amino acids, cysteine to phenylalanine. Only CDR3 DNA remains: 39 bases, in frame from the first base. The meaning of the sample's time point label: baseline before first vaccination. Samples from vaccinated people were obtained from the UK trials COV001 and COV002, which included a single-blind randomized controlled phase 2/3 trial of AZD1222 (ChAdOx1 nCoV-19) in healthy adults. Trial participant PBMC samples were collected at day 0 and day 28 after the second dose for TCRbeta chain sequencing.

The TCR sequence derives from an adult in good health. The sequence is built from TRBV7-2 and TRBJ1-2, with the D gene not clear enough to name. The material was peripheral blood, obtained on day 0 of AZD1222 vaccination. CDR3 sequence: CASSLDKNYGYTF. The nucleotides are TGTGCCAGCAGCCTCGATAAAAACTATGGCTACACCTTC.